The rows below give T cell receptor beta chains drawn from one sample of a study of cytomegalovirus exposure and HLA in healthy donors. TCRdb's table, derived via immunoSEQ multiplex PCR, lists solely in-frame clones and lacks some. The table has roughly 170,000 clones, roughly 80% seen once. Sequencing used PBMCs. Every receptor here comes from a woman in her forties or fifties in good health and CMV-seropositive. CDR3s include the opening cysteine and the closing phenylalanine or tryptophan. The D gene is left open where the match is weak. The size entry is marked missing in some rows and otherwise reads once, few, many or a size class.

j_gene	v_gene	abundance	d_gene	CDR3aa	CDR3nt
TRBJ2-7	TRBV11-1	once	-	CASSLTNWESSYEQYF	TGTGCCAGCAGCTTGACTAACTGGGAGAGCTCCTACGAGCAGTACTTC
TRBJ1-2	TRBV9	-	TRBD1	CASSVGQGNYGYTF	TGTGCCAGCAGCGTAGGACAGGGCAACTATGGCTACACCTTC
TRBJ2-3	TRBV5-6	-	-	CASSPNLDTQYF	TGTGCCAGCAGCCCCAATTTGGATACGCAGTATTTT
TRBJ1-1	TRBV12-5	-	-	CASGSNLPGRVGTEAFF	TGTGCTAGTGGTTCTAACCTTCCCGGGAGAGTTGGCACTGAAGCTTTCTTT
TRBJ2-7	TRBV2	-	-	CASSEDDSFSYEQYF	TGTGCCAGCAGTGAAGATGACAGTTTTTCCTACGAGCAGTACTTC
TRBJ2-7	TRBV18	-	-	CASSPGTRMDEQYF	TGTGCCAGCTCACCAGGGACAAGGATGGACGAGCAGTACTTC
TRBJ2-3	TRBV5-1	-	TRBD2	CASSLAAGGRTDTQYF	TGCGCCAGCAGCTTAGCAGCGGGGGGGCGTACAGATACGCAGTATTTT
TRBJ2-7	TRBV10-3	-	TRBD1	CAISDLDRGYEQYF	TGTGCCATCAGTGACTTAGACAGGGGCTACGAGCAGTACTTC
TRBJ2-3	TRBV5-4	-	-	CASSLGGGFGTDTQYF	TGTGCCAGCAGCTTGGGGGGGGGCTTCGGCACAGATACGCAGTATTTT
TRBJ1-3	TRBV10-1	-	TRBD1	CASRDQTGGGGNTIYF	TGCGCCAGCAGGGACCAGACAGGGGGCGGAGGAAACACCATATATTTT
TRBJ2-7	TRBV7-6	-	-	CASSPGYEQYF	TGTGCCAGCAGCCCGGGCTACGAGCAGTACTTC
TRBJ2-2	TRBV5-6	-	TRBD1	CASSRQAGGGGELFF	TGTGCCAGCAGCAGACAAGCAGGGGGCGGCGGGGAGCTGTTTTTT
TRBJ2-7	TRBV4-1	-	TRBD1	CASSREGGTGSYEQYF	TGCGCCAGCAGCCGCGAGGGGGGGACAGGGTCCTACGAGCAGTACTTC
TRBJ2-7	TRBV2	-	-	CASSGVYEQYF	TGTGCCAGCAGTGGAGTCTACGAGCAGTACTTC
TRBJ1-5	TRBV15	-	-	CATKKGGIGNQPQHF	TGTGCCACCAAAAAAGGGGGTATAGGCAATCAGCCCCAGCATTTT
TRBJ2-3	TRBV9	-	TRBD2	CASTVERGGFMDTQYF	TGTGCCAGCACCGTGGAGCGGGGGGGCTTTATGGATACGCAGTATTTT
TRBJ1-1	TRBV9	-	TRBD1	CASSPRQGPVEGAFF	TGTGCCAGCAGCCCTCGACAGGGCCCAGTGGAGGGAGCTTTCTTT
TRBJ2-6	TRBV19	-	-	CASSTDTSGANVLTF	TGTGCCAGTAGTACTGACACCTCTGGGGCCAACGTCCTGACTTTC
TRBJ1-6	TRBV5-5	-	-	CASSRGTHQDSPLHF	TGTGCCAGCAGCCGCGGGACCCATCAGGATTCACCCCTCCACTTT
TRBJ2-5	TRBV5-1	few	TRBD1	CASSTPGQGRETQYF	TGCGCCAGCAGCACCCCGGGACAGGGGAGGGAGACCCAGTACTTC
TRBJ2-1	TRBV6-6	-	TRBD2	CASSYGRGGPNEQFF	TGTGCCAGCAGTTACGGGCGGGGGGGCCCCAATGAGCAGTTCTTC
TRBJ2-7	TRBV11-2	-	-	CASSLREQYF	TGTGCCAGCAGCCTACGCGAGCAGTACTTC
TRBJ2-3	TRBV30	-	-	CAWSVGRGVQYF	TGTGCCTGGAGTGTAGGGCGGGGTGTACAGTATTTT
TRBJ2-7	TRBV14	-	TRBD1	CASRETGAGEQYF	TGTGCCAGCCGAGAGACAGGGGCGGGCGAGCAGTACTTC
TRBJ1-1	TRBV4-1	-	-	CASSPGQRGTEAFF	TGCGCCAGCAGCCCGGGACAAAGGGGCACTGAAGCTTTCTTT
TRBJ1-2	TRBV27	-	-	CASSQSGTPLYGYTF	TGTGCCAGCAGTCAATCAGGTACCCCCCTCTATGGCTACACCTTC
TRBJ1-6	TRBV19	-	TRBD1	CASSFTGQTNSPLHF	TGTGCCAGTAGTTTTACGGGACAGACGAATTCACCCCTCCACTTT
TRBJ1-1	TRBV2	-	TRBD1	CASSQGGRGTEAFF	TGTGCCAGCAGTCAAGGGGGCAGGGGAACTGAAGCTTTCTTT
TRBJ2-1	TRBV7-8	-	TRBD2	CASSPGLAGYNEQFF	TGTGCCAGCAGCCCAGGACTAGCGGGGTACAATGAGCAGTTCTTC